Listed below are T cell receptor beta chains from one sample, sequenced in a study of T cell responses to AZD1222 COVID-19 vaccine. Clones were sequenced by immunoSEQ multiplex PCR, and TCRdb holds only the in-frame ones, with some missing. The table shows some 160,000 clones, with more than 70% occurring only once. The sample was peripheral blood, taken on day 0 of AZD1222 vaccination. The receptor set was obtained from an adult in good health. Both conserved end residues are part of each CDR3. D genes are given only for firm matches. Where a row states a size, it is once, few, many or the class of an expanded clone; other rows omit it.

DNA,CDR3,D,J,V,size
TGTGCCAGCAGTCCCTTAGGACAGGGAAGGCCTGAAGCTTTCTTT,CASSPLGQGRPEAFF,TRBD1,TRBJ1-1,TRBV28,NA
TGTGCCAGCAGTTACGGGGGGAGCGGGAGCACGGCAGATACGCAGTATTTT,CASSYGGSGSTADTQYF,TRBD2,TRBJ2-3,TRBV28,NA
TGTGCCAGCAGCCAGGAATGGAATGAGCAGTTCTTC,CASSQEWNEQFF,NA,TRBJ2-1,TRBV3-1/TRBV3-2,NA
TGTGCCAGCAGCGACTGGGGAGGGAGCTCCTACGAGCAGTACTTC,CASSDWGGSSYEQYF,TRBD2,TRBJ2-7,TRBV5-4,NA
TGCAGTGCTAGTGGGACGGTGAACTACGAGCAGTACTTC,CSASGTVNYEQYF,NA,TRBJ2-7,TRBV20-1,once
TGTGCCAGCAGCCAAGGGCCAGGACAGCAGGTCAATGAGCAGTTCTTC,CASSQGPGQQVNEQFF,NA,TRBJ2-1,TRBV4-2,NA
TGTGCCAGCAGCAGGGGTGGCTACACCTTC,CASSRGGYTF,NA,TRBJ1-2,TRBV21-1,NA
TGCGCCAGCAGCCAAGGACAGGTGGCTTCTGAAGCTTTCTTT,CASSQGQVASEAFF,NA,TRBJ1-1,TRBV4-3,NA
TGTGCCAGCAGCCAAAGGGAGAAGGGGGTCAACAATGAGCAGTTCTTC,CASSQREKGVNNEQFF,NA,TRBJ2-1,TRBV4-2,NA
TGTGCCAGCAGTCCCACTCTCGACGGGGGCCACGAGCAGTACTTC,CASSPTLDGGHEQYF,NA,TRBJ2-7,TRBV28,once
TGTGCGACAGGGGTACCCTACAATGAGCAGTTCTTC,CATGVPYNEQFF,TRBD1,TRBJ2-1,TRBV19,NA
TGTGCCAGCTCAGCGGGACTAGCGACTTCCTACGAGCAGTACTTC,CASSAGLATSYEQYF,TRBD2,TRBJ2-7,TRBV18,NA
TGTGCCTGGAGCTGGGCGTGGCAGGGGAATACCTCCTACGAGCAGTACTTC,CAWSWAWQGNTSYEQYF,NA,TRBJ2-7,TRBV30,NA
TGTGCCAGCAGCCCGCCGGGCACTGAAGCTTTCTTT,CASSPPGTEAFF,NA,TRBJ1-1,TRBV7-8,NA
TGTGCCAGCAGCCAAAGACAGGGCGACTATGGCTACACCTTC,CASSQRQGDYGYTF,TRBD1,TRBJ1-2,TRBV2,NA
TGTGCCAGCAGCGGGGGACAGCCAAACACTGAAGCTTTCTTT,CASSGGQPNTEAFF,TRBD1,TRBJ1-1,TRBV5-4,NA
TGTGCCAGCAGTACTACAGGGGCAAGTGGCTACACCTTC,CASSTTGASGYTF,TRBD1,TRBJ1-2,TRBV12-3/TRBV12-4,NA
TGTGCCAGCAGCTTAGACAACCCCCGCACTGAAGCTTTCTTT,CASSLDNPRTEAFF,NA,TRBJ1-1,TRBV11-2,NA
TGCGCCAGCAGCTTGGGACAGGGGGCTGGGATGGGAGAGCAGTACTTC,CASSLGQGAGMGEQYF,TRBD1,TRBJ2-7,TRBV5-1,NA
TGTGCCAGCAGCGGACTAGCCTACGAGCAGTACTTC,CASSGLAYEQYF,TRBD2,TRBJ2-7,TRBV4-2,NA
TGTGCCAGCAGTAGCGCGGGGGACAGGACCACCGGGGAGCTGTTTTTT,CASSSAGDRTTGELFF,NA,TRBJ2-2,TRBV6-2/TRBV6-3,NA
TGTGCCAGCAGTTTATTAGGCGACCCGAACACTGAAGCTTTCTTT,CASSLLGDPNTEAFF,NA,TRBJ1-1,TRBV28,once
TGTGCCAGCAGCATCGGGACAGGGGGCACCGGGGAGCTGTTTTTT,CASSIGTGGTGELFF,TRBD1,TRBJ2-2,TRBV5-5,NA
TGTGCCACCAGCAGAGGAACCGGGACCACGACCTACGAGCAGTACTTC,CATSRGTGTTTYEQYF,NA,TRBJ2-7,TRBV15,NA
TGTGCCAGCTCTCCGGGGGGGTTCACTGAAGCTTTCTTT,CASSPGGFTEAFF,NA,TRBJ1-1,TRBV5-4,NA
TGTGCCAGCAGGGCGGGGGGTAATCAGCCCCAGCATTTT,CASRAGGNQPQHF,NA,TRBJ1-5,TRBV2,NA
TGTGCCAGCAGCTTTAAGACCCCGAACTCTGGGGCCAACGTCCTGACTTTC,CASSFKTPNSGANVLTF,NA,TRBJ2-6,TRBV7-2,NA
TGTGCCAGTAGCTACCCACTTCAGGGGGCGCGAGGTGAAAAACTGTTTTTT,CASSYPLQGARGEKLFF,TRBD1,TRBJ1-4,TRBV19,NA
TGTGCCAGTAGTGTCAGAGTAGCAGGACCTAGCACAGATACGCAGTATTTT,CASSVRVAGPSTDTQYF,NA,TRBJ2-3,TRBV19,NA
TGTGCCAGCAGTGAGAGCAGGATCTCTGGGGCCAACGTCCTGACTTTC,CASSESRISGANVLTF,NA,TRBJ2-6,TRBV6-1,NA
TGTGCCAGCAATACACGAGGGGGATGGGACCTTGAAGCTTTCTTT,CASNTRGGWDLEAFF,NA,TRBJ1-1,TRBV27,NA
TGTGCCAGCAGTGGGCCGGGAGATGAAAAACTGTTTTTT,CASSGPGDEKLFF,NA,TRBJ1-4,TRBV2,NA
TGTGCCACCAGTGATCCGACAGGGGACAGTGAAAAACTGTTTTTT,CATSDPTGDSEKLFF,TRBD1,TRBJ1-4,TRBV24-1,NA
TGTGCCAGTAGCAAGGGGGGAGAGGGTCAGCCCCAGCATTTT,CASSKGGEGQPQHF,NA,TRBJ1-5,TRBV19,NA
TGTGCCAGCAGCTTAGACCTCGGCGAGCAGTACTTC,CASSLDLGEQYF,NA,TRBJ2-7,TRBV7-9,NA
TGTGCCAGCAGCTCCGACAGGTCCGAGCAGTACTTC,CASSSDRSEQYF,NA,TRBJ2-7,TRBV11-3,NA
TGTGCCAGCAGCTTAGGCATGGTTCGGACCAAAAACATTCAGTACTTC,CASSLGMVRTKNIQYF,NA,TRBJ2-4,TRBV11-2,NA
TGTGCCAGCAGCACAGGGGGCTATGGCTACACCTTC,CASSTGGYGYTF,TRBD1,TRBJ1-2,TRBV28,NA
TGTGCCAGCTCACCAGAGATCCGGAAGATATCCGGAAACACCATATATTTT,CASSPEIRKISGNTIYF,NA,TRBJ1-3,TRBV18,NA
TGTGCCAGCATTAACCAGGGCCAATTCTTTGAGACCCAGTACTTC,CASINQGQFFETQYF,NA,TRBJ2-5,TRBV28,NA
TGTGCCAGCAGTTACGATGCGGGTGCCTACGAGCAGTACTTC,CASSYDAGAYEQYF,NA,TRBJ2-7,TRBV6-2/TRBV6-3,medium-sized
TGTGCCAGCTCCCAGCGCGGGACAGGGACAGATACGCAGTATTTT,CASSQRGTGTDTQYF,TRBD1,TRBJ2-3,TRBV18,NA
TGTGCCAGCAGCTTAGTGGCAGGGACCTCCTACGAGCAGTACTTC,CASSLVAGTSYEQYF,NA,TRBJ2-7,TRBV7-8,NA
TGCGGGACAGGGAGGATAGGGGAGCTGTTTTTT,CGTGRIGELFF,TRBD1,TRBJ2-2,TRBV28,NA
TGTGCCAGCAGCCAAGAATGGGGGCAGAAAAGCACAGATACGCAGTATTTT,CASSQEWGQKSTDTQYF,NA,TRBJ2-3,TRBV4-2,NA
TGTGCCAGCAGCTCGGGACAGCTCTATGGCTACACCTTC,CASSSGQLYGYTF,TRBD1,TRBJ1-2,TRBV28,NA
TGTGCCTGGAGCTGGGACGGACTCTACTACGAGCAGTACTTC,CAWSWDGLYYEQYF,NA,TRBJ2-7,TRBV30,NA
TGTGCCATCAGTGAGTCGAAGTCAGGGGGTCTGAACACTGAAGCTTTCTTT,CAISESKSGGLNTEAFF,TRBD1,TRBJ1-1,TRBV10-3,NA
TGTGCCAGCACCAAATCCTCCGGCACTGAAGCTTTCTTT,CASTKSSGTEAFF,NA,TRBJ1-1,TRBV12-3/TRBV12-4,NA
TGTGCCAGCAGCTTTGGGGGAGGGAGAGAAAAACTGTTTTTT,CASSFGGGREKLFF,NA,TRBJ1-4,TRBV7-9,NA
TGTGCCAGCAGGGTCGGGACGGCTGGTAATCAGCCCCAGCATTTT,CASRVGTAGNQPQHF,NA,TRBJ1-5,TRBV6-5,NA
TGTGCCAGCAGTTTAATTCGGGGCCAAGAGCAGTACTTC,CASSLIRGQEQYF,NA,TRBJ2-7,TRBV27,NA